This T cell receptor beta chain was identified in a study of T cell changes during pregnancy in multiple sclerosis. Germline V gene sequence: CDR1 MNHEY, CDR2 SMNVEV (reference sequence). This CDR3 region has 15 residues. Losses at the gene ends were 0 bases for V and 3 bases for J; bases not matched to a gene: 0. Profiling relied on immunoSEQ multiplex PCR, and the TCRdb table lists in-frame clones only, not all of them. The data show roughly 120,000 clones, with about 90% seen just once and more than 1.5% held by the top ten. The specimen was peripheral blood, collected in the third trimester of pregnancy. This chain links TRBV27 with TRBJ2-7; 12 bases fit TRBD2. The TCR was taken from a female donor with multiple sclerosis, enrolled in a pregnancy study. In nucleotides, the CDR3 is TGTGCCAGCAGTTTATCGACTAGCGGGAGCTACGAGCAGTACTTC. It codes for CASSLSTSGSYEQYF.